This T cell receptor beta chain was profiled in a study of blood T cell repertoires in COVID-19. At the level of the study: T cells, B-cell-depleted T cells, or PBMCs supplied cDNA or gDNA.

The CDR3 contains 15 residues. Looked up from germline, CDR1 is SNHLY and CDR2 is FYNNEI. Germline trimming cut 7 bases from V and 6 bases from J; bases unmatched to any gene: 11. Profiling relied on immunoSEQ multiplex PCR, and the TCRdb table lists in-frame clones only, not all of them. The sample has about 270,000 clones; around 82% are singletons. This chain joins TRBV2 and TRBJ2-1, with 8 bases identical to TRBD2. The sample consisted of peripheral blood. The sequence derives from a woman aged 18-29 years with acute or convalescent COVID-19. CDR3 bases: TGTGCCAGCACCAAGGGACTAGACTACTTCAATGAGCAGTTCTTC. Its protein product is CASTKGLDYFNEQFF.